These 30 T cell receptor beta chains share one sample of origin, sequenced in a study of T-cell reconstitution after alpha-beta-depleted transplantation in children. The authors prepared the TCRbeta library with unique molecular identifiers. TCRdb used MiXCR to reprocess the PCR reads, holding one entry per CDR3 protein. The table records almost 500,000 distinct CDR3 sequences, 12% of them present only once. Sequencing was performed on PBMCs from the stem cell graft donor, taken from the stem cell graft. The receptors here all came from a human donor who donated a stem cell graft to a child with combined immunodeficiency.

The chain couples TRBV3-1 to TRBJ2-1; D tentatively fits TRBD1 or TRBD2 (6 bases each). V was pared by 1 base and J by 7 bases, with 17 bases between. This CDR3 is 16 amino acids long. Germline V gene sequence: CDR1 LGHDT, CDR2 YNNKEL (reference sequence). For the CDR3, the DNA is TGTGCCAGCAGCCAAGGCCCCTGGGGGGCTGGGAATGAGCAGTTCTTC. It codes for CASSQGPWGAGNEQFF.

The chain links TRBV15 to TRBJ2-2; TRBD1 agrees at 7 bases. The CDR3 length is 16 residues. CDR1 and CDR2 from the germline V gene are LNHNV and YYDKDF (reference sequence). The ends lost 4 bases at V and 4 bases at J; junction bases unmatched: 9. The CDR3 DNA reads as TGTGCCACCAGCACGCGACAGGGAGCCTCCACCGGGGAGCTGTTTTTT. It translates to CATSTRQGASTGELFF. Variable domain in full (rest from reference TRBV15 and TRBJ2-2): DAMVIQNPRYQVTQFGKPVTLSCSQTLNHNVMYWYQQKSSQAPKLLFHYYDKDFNNEADTPDNFQSRRPNTSFCFLDIRSPGLGDTAMYLCATSTRQGASTGELFFGEGSRLTVL.

A few counts support this clonotype. The CDR3 DNA follows: TGTGCCAGCAGCTCCACCCCGGGACACTTGTACTTC. It is translated as CASSSTPGHLYF. The V gene is TRBV7-2, the J gene TRBJ2-4, with D tentatively TRBD1 (6 bases). The germline V gene encodes CDR1 SGHTA and CDR2 FQGNSA. The V end was cut by 4 bases, the J end by 15 bases, with 16 bases between. The CDR3 extends over 12 amino acids.

The chain recombines TRBV7-2 with TRBJ1-1; 7 bases fit TRBD1. This CDR3 is built from 14 residues. V shed 4 bases and J 6 bases; nucleotides not matched to a gene: 8. Germline V lookup: CDR1 SGHTA, CDR2 FQGNSA. DNA of the CDR3: TGTGCCAGCAGCTCACAGGGAGGGGGCGCTGAAGCTTTCTTT. Translation gives CASSSQGGGAEAFF.

This clonotype has at least ten counts. The chain is built from TRBV12-3 or TRBV12-4 and TRBJ2-3; no clear D. The ends were cut back, 4 bases at V and 7 bases at J, with 12 bases in the middle. CDR3 length: 13 residues. The CDR3 sequence: CASSSPISNTQYF. CDR3 DNA: TGTGCCAGCAGTTCGCCCATCAGTAATACGCAGTATTTT.

This clonotype was counted a few times. V and J are TRBV30 and TRBJ1-3; 8 bases fit TRBD1. This CDR3 contains 14 residues. The ends lost 2 bases at V and 4 bases at J; junction bases unmatched: 4. Germline lookup yields CDR1 GTSNPN and CDR2 SVGIG (reference sequence). CDR3 residues: CAWSPGQAGNTIYF. CDR3 nucleotide sequence: TGTGCCTGGAGTCCGGGACAGGCCGGAAACACCATATATTTT.

This clonotype appeared a few times. This chain uses TRBV6-4 with TRBJ2-3, with D perhaps TRBD2 (6 bases). CDR1 and CDR2 from the germline V gene are MRHNA and SNTAGT. Trimming shortened V by 8 bases and J by 4 bases, and 19 bases separated the two germline ends. This CDR3 is built from 15 residues. The CDR3 bases are TGTGCCAGCGCTTCAGGGAGAGGGGAGGCAGATACGCAGTATTTT. Translated, it gives CASASGRGEADTQYF.

This clonotype was found a few times. The chain is built from TRBV27 and TRBJ2-7, with 9 positions matching TRBD2. The CDR3 spans 13 residues. With 4 bases clipped from V and 7 bases from J, the junction kept 5 bases outside the gene matches. The germline V gene has CDR1 MNHEY and CDR2 SMNVEV (reference sequence). The CDR3 here is CASSSGTSWEQYF. The CDR3, as DNA: TGTGCCAGCAGTTCAGGGACTAGCTGGGAGCAGTACTTC.

This clonotype occurred a few times. The V and J genes are TRBV12-3 or TRBV12-4 and TRBJ1-1; the D is unclear. The CDR3 length is 15 residues. Trimming pared 5 bases from V and 1 base from J, leaving 14 bases between. Here the CDR3 reads CASSRPRGPNTEAFF. The CDR3 nucleotides read TGTGCCAGCAGTCGGCCCAGAGGACCGAACACTGAAGCTTTCTTT.

This clonotype came up many times. The genes are TRBV10-3 and TRBJ1-2, with D possibly TRBD1 on 5 matching bases. The CDR3 is made up of 14 amino acids. The germline CDR1 and CDR2 sequences are ENHRY and SYGVKD. Trimming stripped 6 bases from V and 0 bases from J, with 11 bases between. CDR3 protein: CAIRGGQANYGYTF. In DNA form, the CDR3 reads TGTGCCATCAGGGGCGGACAAGCTAACTATGGCTACACCTTC.

This clonotype was recorded a few times. V and J are TRBV5-6 and TRBJ2-7, with D possibly being TRBD2 (6 bases). This CDR3 spans 15 amino acids. Germline CDR1 reads SGHDT; CDR2 reads YYEEEE. Trimming removed 6 bases at V and 3 bases at J, with 19 bases between. The chain's CDR3 is CASKNRERHRYEQYF. The CDR3 region has the DNA TGTGCCAGCAAGAACCGGGAGCGGCACCGCTACGAGCAGTACTTC.

In this sample, this clonotype turned up a few times. This chain uses TRBV20-1 with TRBJ1-2; 7 bases fit TRBD1. The CDR3 is made up of 14 amino acids. Germline CDR1 and CDR2: DFQATT and SNEGSKA (reference sequence). V shed 2 bases and J 4 bases; nucleotides not matched to a gene: 7. CDR3 amino acids: CSARPNRDSYGYTF. Written as DNA, the CDR3 is TGCAGTGCTAGACCAAATCGGGACAGCTATGGCTACACCTTC.

This clonotype was found a few times. The chain couples TRBV10-3 to TRBJ2-7, with 7 bases matching TRBD2. V lost 4 bases and J lost 3; bases outside the gene matches: 6. Germline lookup yields CDR1 ENHRY and CDR2 SYGVKD. The CDR3 has 14 residues. The CDR3: CAISVGTTNYEQYF. In DNA form, the CDR3 reads TGTGCCATCAGTGTCGGGACTACTAACTACGAGCAGTACTTC.

This clonotype was recorded a few times. V gene TRBV12-3 or TRBV12-4 combines with J gene TRBJ1-1, with 7 bases lining up with TRBD1. V dropped 5 bases and J dropped 7; count of bases not matched to a gene: 10. This CDR3 has 14 amino acids. This CDR3 is CASSPRQGVIEAFF. As DNA, the CDR3 is TGTGCCAGCAGTCCCCGACAGGGAGTCATTGAAGCTTTCTTT.

This clonotype showed up just a few times. The gene calls are TRBV6-2 or TRBV6-3 and TRBJ2-2; weak D call: TRBD1 (6 bases). Germline values: CDR1 MNHEY, CDR2 SVGEGT. Trimming pared 5 bases from V and 1 base from J, leaving 14 bases between. This CDR3 contains 16 residues. CDR3 region: CASSPLRDKNTGELFF. In DNA, the CDR3 is TGTGCCAGCAGTCCCCTCCGGGACAAGAACACCGGGGAGCTGTTTTTT.

This clonotype has just a few counts. The chain recombines TRBV7-9 with TRBJ2-5, with D unresolved. Germline-derived CDR1 and CDR2 are SEHNR and FQNEAQ (reference sequence). This CDR3 is 17 amino acids long. Trimming took off 1 base at V and 2 bases at J, with 17 bases between the two ends. CDR3 loop: CASSLDLRVVAQETQYF. The CDR3 region has the DNA TGTGCCAGCAGCTTAGACCTCAGAGTGGTTGCACAAGAGACCCAGTACTTC. Full variable domain (rest looked up from reference TRBV7-9 and TRBJ2-5): DTGVSQNPRHKITKRGQNVTFRCDPISEHNRLYWYRQTLGQGPEFLTYFQNEAQLEKSRLLSDRFSAERPKGSFSTLEIQRTEQGDSAMYLCASSLDLRVVAQETQYFGPGTRLLVL.

V usage is TRBV7-3 and J usage is TRBJ2-5; possibly TRBD1 for D (5 bases). The CDR3 is 14 amino acids. V lost 1 base and J lost 4, with 10 bases in between. In germline, CDR1 is SGHTA, CDR2 FQGTGA. The CDR3 DNA sequence: TGTGCCAGCAGCTTAAGTTCCAGGGCAGAGACCCAGTACTTC. Its protein is CASSLSSRAETQYF.

The chain couples TRBV6-5 to TRBJ1-2; D is unclear. V was cut by 2 bases and J by 3 bases, with 16 bases left in between. The germline V gene encodes CDR1 MNHEY and CDR2 SVGAGI. There are 16 residues in the CDR3. In DNA form, the CDR3 reads TGTGCCAGCAGTTACATCCAGGCACTCCCTCACTATGGCTACACCTTC. Amino acids: CASSYIQALPHYGYTF.

The V and J genes are TRBV27 and TRBJ1-1, with a possible D match to TRBD1 (5 bases). CDR1 is MNHEY, CDR2 SMNVEV, per germline (reference sequence). This CDR3 spans 15 amino acids. Between the trimmed V and J ends, which lost 4 bases and 4 bases, there was a span of 16 bases. CDR3 DNA sequence: TGTGCCAGCAGTTACGTAGGCCGGGGGAGCACTGAAGCTTTCTTT. It codes for CASSYVGRGSTEAFF.

This clonotype was recorded at least ten times. V is TRBV12-3 or TRBV12-4 and J is TRBJ2-3; D unclear. The germline V and J ends were trimmed by 5 bases and 0 bases, with 15 bases remaining between them. The CDR3 has 16 amino acids. The DNA for the CDR3 is TGTGCCAGCAGTCACCCGCTTGGCGGAAGCACAGATACGCAGTATTTT. It translates to CASSHPLGGSTDTQYF.

This clonotype was counted ten times or more. This rearrangement joins TRBV11-1 to TRBJ2-1, with TRBD2 matching over 8 bases. V shed 2 bases, J shed 5 bases, and the junction held 8 bases outside the gene matches. Germline CDR1 SGHAT, CDR2 FQDESV (reference sequence). The CDR3 spans 16 residues. CDR3 in DNA: TGTGCCAGCAGCTTAATGGGTGGCGGGGGGAACAATGAGCAGTTCTTC. Amino acid sequence: CASSLMGGGGNNEQFF.

The chain recombines TRBV12-3 or TRBV12-4 with TRBJ2-2; no clear D gene. Trimming took 2 bases from V and 2 from J, leaving 6 bases between them. The CDR3 covers 14 residues. The CDR3 bases are TGTGCCAGCAGTTTAAGGCGAAACACCGGGGAGCTGTTTTTT. It yields the protein CASSLRRNTGELFF.

This clonotype was picked up many times. The V and J genes are TRBV6-2 or TRBV6-3 and TRBJ2-3; 14 bases map to TRBD2. Per the germline V gene, CDR1 is MNHEY and CDR2 is SVGEGT. This CDR3 is 17 amino acids long. Trimming took 0 bases from V and 3 from J; bases not matched to a gene: 2. The CDR3 protein is CASSYSRLAGGTDTQYF. The CDR3, as DNA: TGTGCCAGCAGTTACTCGAGACTAGCGGGAGGGACAGATACGCAGTATTTT.

The rearrangement links TRBV27 to TRBJ2-7, with 9 positions matching TRBD1. The germline gives CDR1 MNHEY, CDR2 SMNVEV (reference sequence). The ends lost 3 bases at V and 4 bases at J; junction bases unmatched: 4. The CDR3 consists of 14 residues. The CDR3 protein is CASSFGTGFYEQYF. CDR3 DNA: TGTGCCAGCAGTTTCGGGACAGGGTTTTACGAGCAGTACTTC.

This clonotype was picked up many times. CDR3 region: CSVEWTGAGELFF. CDR3 DNA: TGCAGCGTTGAGTGGACAGGGGCCGGGGAGCTGTTTTTT. The chain couples TRBV29-1 to TRBJ2-2; 9 bases fit TRBD1. V lost 3 bases and J lost 6; bases outside the gene matches: 2. CDR3 length equals 13 residues. The germline gives CDR1 SQVTM, CDR2 ANQGSEA.

This clonotype was found a few times. The genes are TRBV7-9 and TRBJ2-5; 9 nucleotides line up with TRBD2. The V segment lost 7 bases and the J segment 5 bases; nucleotides outside the gene matches: 8. The CDR3 totals 14 residues. Germline V lookup: CDR1 SEHNR, CDR2 FQNEAQ (reference sequence). The CDR3 region is CASIQAGGTETQYF. The CDR3, as DNA: TGTGCCAGCATCCAAGCGGGGGGCACGGAGACCCAGTACTTC.

This clonotype was seen ten or more times. This chain connects TRBV7-2 to TRBJ1-2; D gene uncertain. This CDR3 is built from 15 residues. Germline assignment: CDR1 SGHTA and CDR2 FQGNSA. V was clipped by 1 base and J by 0 bases, with 9 bases between them. The CDR3: CASSLVHGANYGYTF. In DNA, the CDR3 is TGTGCCAGCAGCTTAGTACACGGGGCTAACTATGGCTACACCTTC.

This clonotype was picked up many times. This chain uses TRBV12-3 or TRBV12-4 with TRBJ1-5; D possibly corresponds to TRBD1 (6 bases). Trimming took off 3 bases at V and 2 bases at J, with 11 bases between the two ends. The CDR3 length is 15 residues. The CDR3 region is CASSLGGRGNQPQHF. The CDR3 nucleotides are TGTGCCAGCAGTTTGGGGGGCCGTGGCAATCAGCCCCAGCATTTT.

This sequence joins TRBV5-1 and TRBJ2-3; 8 nucleotides align to TRBD2. Germline V lookup: CDR1 SGHRS, CDR2 YFSETQ. Losses at the gene ends were 5 bases for V and 8 bases for J; bases not matched to a gene: 7. This CDR3 has 13 amino acids. The CDR3, as DNA: TGCGCCAGCAGGGGACTAGTCTCAGTTACGCAGTATTTT. It codes for CASRGLVSVTQYF. Filled out from reference TRBV5-1 and TRBJ2-3, the complete variable domain reads KAGVTQTPRYLIKTRGQQVTLSCSPISGHRSVSWYQQTPGQGLQFLFEYFSETQRNKGNFPGRFSGRQFSNSRSEMNVSTLELGDSALYLCASRGLVSVTQYFGPGTRLTVL.

This clonotype occurred many times. The CDR3 coding sequence is TGTGCCACCGACTACGGGACCCTGTTTACGAGGACCGATACGCAGTATTTT. Translated: CATDYGTLFTRTDTQYF. The chain has TRBV7-9 and TRBJ2-3; D may be TRBD1 or TRBD2 (5 bases each). The CDR3 is made up of 17 amino acids. Trimming left V 10 bases short and J 6 bases short, with 29 bases between. Germline CDR1 is SEHNR and CDR2 is FQNEAQ (reference sequence).